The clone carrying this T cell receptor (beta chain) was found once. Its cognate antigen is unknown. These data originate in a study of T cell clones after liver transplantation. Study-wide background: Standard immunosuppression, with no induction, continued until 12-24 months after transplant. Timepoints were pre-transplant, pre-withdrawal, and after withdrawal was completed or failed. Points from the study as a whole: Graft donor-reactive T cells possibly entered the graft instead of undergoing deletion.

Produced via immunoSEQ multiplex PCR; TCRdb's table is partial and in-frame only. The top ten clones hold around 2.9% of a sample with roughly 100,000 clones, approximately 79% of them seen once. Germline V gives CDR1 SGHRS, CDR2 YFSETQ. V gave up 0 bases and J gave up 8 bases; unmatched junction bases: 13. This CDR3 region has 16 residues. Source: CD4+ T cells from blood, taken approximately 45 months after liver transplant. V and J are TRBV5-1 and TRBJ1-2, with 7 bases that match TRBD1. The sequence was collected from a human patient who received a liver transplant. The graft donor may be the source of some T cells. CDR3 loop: CASSLGSFTGARGYTF. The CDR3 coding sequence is TGCGCCAGCAGCTTGGGATCGTTCACAGGGGCGCGGGGCTACACCTTC.